The rows below give T cell receptor beta chains drawn from one sample of a study of cytotoxic CD8 clonotypes in ibrutinib-treated CLL. Produced via immunoSEQ multiplex PCR; TCRdb's table is partial and in-frame only. The table records some 350,000 clones, about 61% of them present only once. The material sequenced was PBMCs, taken after 36 months of ibrutinib treatment. All receptors derive from a human donor with chronic lymphocytic leukemia. Both conserved end residues are trimmed from each CDR3. The order of the fields is V gene, J gene, CDR3 protein.

V gene: TRBV5-4; J gene: TRBJ2-7; CDR3 protein: ASSLASSGGGEQY
V gene: TRBV29-1; J gene: TRBJ2-7; CDR3 protein: SVEDTGEGYEQY
V gene: TRBV28; J gene: TRBJ1-1; CDR3 protein: ASSLSGRVNTEAF
V gene: TRBV2; J gene: TRBJ2-7; CDR3 protein: ASSEGLGRNSYEQY
V gene: TRBV7-9; J gene: TRBJ2-1; CDR3 protein: ASSPRDNEQF
V gene: TRBV28; J gene: TRBJ1-2; CDR3 protein: ASSIQGKDGYT
V gene: TRBV5-4; J gene: TRBJ2-2; CDR3 protein: ASRPPGLAGTGELF
V gene: TRBV6-1; J gene: TRBJ1-3; CDR3 protein: ASSDIQSGNTIY
V gene: TRBV2; J gene: TRBJ2-5; CDR3 protein: ASRRHSGGGSQETQY
V gene: TRBV5-4; J gene: TRBJ2-2; CDR3 protein: ASSPNQGELF
V gene: TRBV30; J gene: TRBJ2-6; CDR3 protein: AWSGTARLSGANVLT
V gene: TRBV9; J gene: TRBJ2-5; CDR3 protein: ASSVAPIRETQY
V gene: TRBV10-3; J gene: TRBJ1-4; CDR3 protein: AISLSYREKLF
V gene: TRBV2; J gene: TRBJ2-7; CDR3 protein: ASSGQGAYEQY
V gene: TRBV10-3; J gene: TRBJ2-3; CDR3 protein: AISAASQSGVFFSTQY
V gene: TRBV1; J gene: TRBJ2-1; CDR3 protein: TSSQDLRDRGYNEQF
V gene: TRBV7-8; J gene: TRBJ2-2; CDR3 protein: ASRRHPRDRDTGELF
V gene: TRBV18; J gene: TRBJ2-7; CDR3 protein: ASSRFGGDAYEQY
V gene: TRBV5-1; J gene: TRBJ2-1; CDR3 protein: ASSLGHEQF
V gene: TRBV2; J gene: TRBJ1-5; CDR3 protein: ASSPPGGRLNQPQH
V gene: TRBV9; J gene: TRBJ2-7; CDR3 protein: ASSVRSDTHEQY
V gene: TRBV19; J gene: TRBJ2-2; CDR3 protein: ASSIEQGWGTGELF
V gene: TRBV10-1; J gene: TRBJ2-1; CDR3 protein: ASTQRAAILSRHNEQF
V gene: TRBV2; J gene: TRBJ2-2; CDR3 protein: ASSGLGTNTGELF